Below are 13 T cell receptor beta chains sequenced from a single sample in a study of Graves' ophthalmopathy and Graves' hyperthyroidism. Amplified TCR beta CDR3 regions were obtained using RNA transcripts as template. HTBI primers were employed in first-round RT-PCR, then a second-round multiplex PCR followed. TCRdb re-called the multiplex PCR reads with MiXCR, one entry per CDR3 protein. Seen here are around 600,000 distinct CDR3 sequences, about 38% observed once, and the top ten hold more than 2.5%. The source material was peripheral blood. The receptor set was obtained from an adult man with Graves' ophthalmopathy.

J is TRBJ1-1 and V is TRBV7-3; the D gene is possibly TRBD1 (5 bases). V lost 5 bases, J lost 3 bases, and 16 bases lay in between. CDR3 length: 15 amino acids. Germline V gene data show CDR1 as SGHTA and CDR2 as FQGTGA. In DNA form, the CDR3 reads TGTGCCAGCAGCCTTTGGGGCCGAACCCACACTGAAGCTTTCTTT. Protein product: CASSLWGRTHTEAFF.

To note about this clonotype: One junction end disagrees with the germline gene, perhaps due to a read error. The chain is built from TRBV25-1 and TRBJ2-2; 8 positions match TRBD1. CDR1 and CDR2 (germline): MGHDK, SYGVNS. The CDR3 length is 16 residues. This CDR3 is CASSRTGTGDTGELFF. The CDR3 nucleotides are TGCGCCAGCAGCCGCACCGGGACAGGCGACACCGGGGAGCTGTTTTTT.

On this clonotype: One base away lies a much larger clone, so this may be a sequencing read error. V is TRBV7-2 and J is TRBJ2-7; D may match TRBD1 or TRBD2 (6 bases each). The length of the CDR3 is 15 residues. Looked up from germline, CDR1 is SGHTA and CDR2 is FQGNSA. Trimming left V 5 bases short and J 0 bases short, with 14 bases between. The CDR3 DNA reads TGTGCCAGCAGCCCGCAGGGGCGGGACTCCTACGAGCAGTACTTC. It codes for CASSPQGRDSYEQYF.

This clonotype showed up many times. V is TRBV20-1 and J is TRBJ2-7; 7 bases map to TRBD1. Germline V gives CDR1 DFQATT, CDR2 SNEGSKA (reference sequence). J gave up 3 bases and V 6 bases, and 5 bases lay outside the gene matches. This CDR3 contains 12 residues. CDR3 residues: CSAPTGNYEQYF. CDR3 nucleotide sequence: TGCAGTGCACCGACAGGGAACTACGAGCAGTACTTC.

This clonotype appeared many times. V and J are TRBV7-9 and TRBJ1-6; D might be TRBD1 (5 bases). V dropped 5 bases and J dropped 5 bases, with 13 bases sitting between them. This CDR3 region has 15 residues. Germline V gene sequence: CDR1 SEHNR, CDR2 FQNEAQ (reference sequence). The CDR3 DNA reads TGTGCCAGCAGCGCTCAGGGTGCGGATAATTCACCCCTCCACTTT. Encoded protein: CASSAQGADNSPLHF.

In its sample, this clonotype was seen many times. The CDR3 reads CASSRGQDYGYTF. The CDR3 region has the DNA TGTGCCAGCAGTAGAGGACAGGACTATGGCTACACCTTC. The rearrangement uses TRBV2 and TRBJ1-2, with 7 positions matching TRBD1. Unmatched junction bases numbered 3, after V lost 5 bases and J lost 3 bases. This CDR3 spans 13 amino acids. Germline V gene lookup returns CDR1 SNHLY and CDR2 FYNNEI.

About this clonotype itself: A read error is possible here, since a much larger clone lies one base away. Because it lacks the conserved phenylalanine or tryptophan at the end, this CDR3 is likely a read error. This rearrangement joins TRBV7-2 to TRBJ2-7; 7 positions agree with TRBD2. Germline V CDR1 and CDR2: SGHTA, FQGNSA. CDR3 size: 15 residues. V shed 5 bases and J 3 bases; nucleotides not matched to a gene: 10. For the CDR3, the DNA is TGTGCCAGCAGCCAACTAGCGCGAAGGGGCTACGAGCAGTACTGC. Translating gives CASSQLARRGYEQYC.

This clonotype was observed at least ten times. The chain joins TRBV10-3 to TRBJ2-7, with TRBD1 matching over 10 bases. CDR3 length: 15 residues. V lost 7 bases and J lost 2; bases outside the gene matches: 8. Germline V gene data show CDR1 as ENHRY and CDR2 as SYGVKD. In DNA, the CDR3 is TGTGCCATCACGCCCGGACAGGGGGAAACCTACGAGCAGTACTTC. Translating gives CAITPGQGETYEQYF.

The chain is built from TRBV29-1 and TRBJ2-1; either TRBD1 or TRBD2 may supply D (6 bases each). The V end lost 2 bases, the J end lost 5 bases, and 16 bases lay between the germline ends. Germline CDR1 reads SQVTM; CDR2 reads ANQGSEA. The CDR3 contains 15 residues. This chain's CDR3 is CSVESAGHFNNEQFF. CDR3 nucleotides: TGCAGCGTTGAATCTGCGGGACACTTCAACAATGAGCAGTTCTTC.

This chain uses TRBV24-1 with TRBJ2-3, with D perhaps TRBD2 (6 bases). Per germline, CDR1 KGHDR and CDR2 SFDVKD. The V and J ends lost 9 bases and 2 bases respectively, with 11 bases between them. This CDR3 is built from 13 residues. The CDR3 loop reads CATEGLNTDTQYF. The CDR3 DNA reads as TGTGCCACCGAGGGACTTAACACAGATACGCAGTATTTT.

The chain combines TRBV7-9 with TRBJ2-7, with D perhaps given as TRBD1 or TRBD2 (5 bases each). The CDR3 sequence is 16 residues long. Trimming took off 5 bases at V and 3 bases at J, with 20 bases between the two ends. CDR1 and CDR2 (germline): SEHNR, FQNEAQ (reference sequence). The CDR3 nucleotides are TGTGCCAGCAGCAATAATCCGGGACGGGGATTCTACGAGCAGTACTTC. Protein: CASSNNPGRGFYEQYF.

This clonotype showed up just a few times. This chain links TRBV5-1 with TRBJ1-1, with D perhaps matching TRBD1 (5 bases). The germline V and J ends were trimmed by 0 bases and 1 base, with 10 bases remaining between them. Germline V gene data show CDR1 as SGHRS and CDR2 as YFSETQ. There are 15 residues in the CDR3. CDR3 region: CASSLEFGGNTEAFF. CDR3 nucleotide sequence: TGCGCCAGCAGCTTGGAATTTGGGGGGAACACTGAAGCTTTCTTT.

On this clonotype itself: A single base separates this from a much larger clone, so it may be a read error. The V call is TRBV5-1, the J call TRBJ1-1; D may be TRBD1 (6 bases). Trimming took off 0 bases at V and 0 bases at J, with 12 bases between the two ends. This CDR3 has 16 amino acids. The V gene's germline CDR1 is SGHRS and CDR2 YFSETQ. The CDR3 bases are TGCGCCAGCAGCTTGGGAGGGGGGGCAGTGAACACTGAAGCTTTCTTT. Amino acids: CASSLGGGAVNTEAFF. Full variable domain (rest looked up from reference TRBV5-1 and TRBJ1-1): KAGVTQTPRYLIKTRGQQVTLSCSPISGHRSVSWYQQTPGQGLQFLFEYFSETQRNKGNFPGRFSGRQFSNSRSEMNVSTLELGDSALYLCASSLGGGAVNTEAFFGQGTRLTVV.